Below are 10 T cell receptor beta chains sequenced from a single sample in a study of cytomegalovirus exposure and HLA in healthy donors. The PCR was carried out with 60 Vbeta primers and 13 Jbeta primers. This table comes from immunoSEQ multiplex PCR, and its TCRdb copy is limited to in-frame clones, with some not included. The data contain about 80,000 clones, 60% to 80% of them singletons. Sequencing was done on a sample of PBMCs. Receptor source: a woman aged 35 to 49 in good health and CMV-seropositive.

The table lists this clone with a few counts. V usage is TRBV29-1 and J usage is TRBJ1-1; 7 bases match TRBD1. V trimming: 7 bases; J trimming: 0 bases; junction bases outside the gene matches: 2. This CDR3 contains 12 residues. Germline V gives CDR1 SQVTM, CDR2 ANQGSEA. The CDR3 DNA is TGCAGCGGGGACAGAGTGAACACTGAAGCTTTCTTT. Translating gives CSGDRVNTEAFF.

The V and J genes are TRBV21-1 and TRBJ2-7; TRBD2 is the table's D call and was not checked against the DNA. TRBV21-1 is annotated as a pseudogene. This CDR3 has 14 amino acids. In DNA form, the CDR3 reads TGTGCCAGCAGCAAGTTGAGCAACTCCTACGAGCAGTACTTC. This encodes CASSKLSNSYEQYF.

The chain links TRBV5-1 to TRBJ2-1, with 7 nucleotides matching TRBD2. The CDR3 spans 14 residues. CDR1 is SGHRS and CDR2 is YFSETQ in the germline V gene. With V trimmed by 4 bases and J by 3 bases, 4 bases remained unmatched. CDR3 loop: CASSPTSVYNEQFF. The CDR3 DNA reads as TGCGCCAGCAGCCCTACTAGCGTCTACAATGAGCAGTTCTTC.

The V gene is TRBV14, the J gene TRBJ2-5; 9 bases align to TRBD1. After removal of 0 bases from V and 4 bases from J, the junction contained 9 bases not matched to a gene. The CDR3 spans 17 residues. Germline values: CDR1 SGHDN, CDR2 FVKESK. The CDR3 loop reads CASSQDWGQGRRETQYF. CDR3 nucleotide sequence: TGTGCCAGCAGCCAAGATTGGGGACAGGGAAGGAGAGAGACCCAGTACTTC.

The chain joins TRBV25-1 to TRBJ2-2, with 9 nucleotides matching TRBD2. The ends lost 4 bases at V and 6 bases at J; junction bases unmatched: 3. Germline CDR1 MGHDK, CDR2 SYGVNS. CDR3 length: 14 amino acids. CDR3 DNA: TGTGCCAGCAGTGTTAGCGGGAGATCCGGGGAGCTGTTTTTT. This gives the protein CASSVSGRSGELFF. Full variable domain (missing parts from reference TRBV25-1 and TRBJ2-2): EADIYQTPRYLVIGTGKKITLECSQTMGHDKMYWYQQDPGMELHLIHYSYGVNSTEKGDLSSESTVSRIRTEHFPLTLESARPSHTSQYLCASSVSGRSGELFFGEGSRLTVL.

This clone was observed a single time. The chain links TRBV14 to TRBJ2-7; TRBD1 aligns across 8 bases. The CDR3 runs 14 residues. V shed 4 bases, J shed 9 bases, and the junction held 11 bases outside the gene matches. The germline V gene encodes CDR1 SGHDN and CDR2 FVKESK. In DNA form, the CDR3 reads TGTGCCAGCAGCCCGAGGACAGGGCTGGGGGGGCAGTACTTC. Amino acids: CASSPRTGLGGQYF. Drawing the rest from reference TRBV14 and TRBJ2-7, the complete variable domain is EAGVTQFPSHSVIEKGQTVTLRCDPISGHDNLYWYRRVMGKEIKFLLHFVKESKQDESGMPNNRFLAERTGGTYSTLKVQPAELEDSGVYFCASSPRTGLGGQYFGPGTRLTVT.

The V gene is TRBV7-6, the J gene TRBJ2-1, with D possibly being TRBD1 (5 bases). The germline V gene has CDR1 SGHVS and CDR2 FNYEAQ. The CDR3 length is 17 residues. V dropped 6 bases and J dropped 4 bases, with 22 bases sitting between them. CDR3 DNA: TGTGCCAGCAGTGATAGGAAGGGGCCACACGATTACAATGAGCAGTTCTTC. Its protein product is CASSDRKGPHDYNEQFF.

The chain has TRBV20-1 and TRBJ2-3; D possibly corresponds to TRBD1 (5 bases). This CDR3 has 11 amino acids. From germline, CDR1 is DFQATT and CDR2 SNEGSKA (reference sequence). V was shortened by 3 bases and J by 6 bases, with 7 bases between the two germline ends. This CDR3 is CSASRVDTQYF. The CDR3 coding sequence is TGCAGTGCTAGCAGGGTGGATACGCAGTATTTT.

This rearrangement joins TRBV19 to TRBJ2-2; D call uncertain. Germline loops: CDR1 LNHDA, CDR2 SQIVND (reference sequence). There are 14 residues in the CDR3. The V end was cut by 3 bases, the J end by 8 bases, with 13 bases between. DNA of the CDR3: TGTGCCAGTAGTATTGGGCGTGCATTGGGGGAGCTGTTTTTT. Translated, it gives CASSIGRALGELFF.

DNA for the CDR3: TGTGCCAGCAGACTTAGCTGGGACAGTGAAGAGACCCAGTACTTC. Amino acids: CASRLSWDSEETQYF. This chain uses TRBV7-9 with TRBJ2-5; 7 positions agree with TRBD1. The CDR3 extends over 15 amino acids. After removal of 6 bases from V and 3 bases from J, the junction contained 10 bases not matched to a gene. Germline CDR1 SEHNR, CDR2 FQNEAQ (reference sequence).